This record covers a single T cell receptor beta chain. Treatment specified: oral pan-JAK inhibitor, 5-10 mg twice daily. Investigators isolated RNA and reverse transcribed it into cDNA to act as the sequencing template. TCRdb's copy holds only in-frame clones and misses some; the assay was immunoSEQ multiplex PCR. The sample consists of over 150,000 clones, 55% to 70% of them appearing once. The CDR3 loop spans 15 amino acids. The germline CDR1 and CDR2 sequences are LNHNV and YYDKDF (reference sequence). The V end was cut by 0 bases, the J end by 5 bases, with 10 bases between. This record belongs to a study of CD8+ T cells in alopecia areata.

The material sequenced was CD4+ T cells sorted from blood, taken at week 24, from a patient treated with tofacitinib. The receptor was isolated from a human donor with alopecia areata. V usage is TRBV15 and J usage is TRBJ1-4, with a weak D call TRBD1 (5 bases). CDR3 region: CATSRDRDSNEKLFF. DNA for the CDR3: TGTGCCACCAGCAGAGACCGGGACTCGAATGAAAAACTGTTTTTT.